This TCR beta chain comes out of a study of radiation and T cells in renal cell carcinoma. The study, taken as a whole, reports: In blood, top tumor clones expanded by 2 weeks, shrinking by 4. Pretreatment tumor biopsies were lacking, so baseline clonotypes are unknown.

Per the germline V gene, CDR1 is LNHDA and CDR2 is SQIVND (reference sequence). The CDR3 loop spans 18 amino acids. V lost 1 base and J lost 0; bases outside the gene matches: 1. A word on this clone: Its antigen is undetermined.

This table comes from immunoSEQ multiplex PCR, and its TCRdb copy is limited to in-frame clones, with some not included. The sample lists some 150,000 clones, 80% to 90% occurring once. Specified time point: blood 4 weeks post-SBRT, at nephrectomy. The treatment here: 15 Gy SBRT to primary tumor, nephrectomy 4 weeks later. Nephrectomy followed 15 Gy stereotactic body radiation by 4 weeks. Blood was sampled at baseline, 2 weeks and 4 weeks after SBRT. The source was blood, collected from a patient whose treatment included radiotherapy and nephrectomy. V usage is TRBV19 and J usage is TRBJ2-2; 14 bases are a match to TRBD2. This TCR came from a woman aged 45-59 years with renal cell carcinoma. DNA for the CDR3: TGTGCCAGTAGTATAGGGACTAGCGGGGGGTCGAACACCGGGGAGCTGTTTTTT. Amino acids: CASSIGTSGGSNTGELFF.